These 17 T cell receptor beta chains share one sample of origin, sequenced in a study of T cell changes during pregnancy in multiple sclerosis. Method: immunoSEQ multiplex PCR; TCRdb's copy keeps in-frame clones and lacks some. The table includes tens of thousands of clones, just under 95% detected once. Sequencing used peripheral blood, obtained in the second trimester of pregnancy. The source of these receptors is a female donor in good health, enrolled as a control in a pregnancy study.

The CDR3 sequence is CASSSTGGATDTQYF. The CDR3 DNA reads TGCGCCAGCAGCTCGACAGGGGGCGCCACAGATACGCAGTATTTT. J is TRBJ2-3 and V is TRBV5-1; 10 nucleotides agree with TRBD1. Germline V gene lookup returns CDR1 SGHRS and CDR2 YFSETQ. This CDR3 comprises 15 residues. V lost 3 bases, J lost 2 bases, and 3 bases stayed unmatched.

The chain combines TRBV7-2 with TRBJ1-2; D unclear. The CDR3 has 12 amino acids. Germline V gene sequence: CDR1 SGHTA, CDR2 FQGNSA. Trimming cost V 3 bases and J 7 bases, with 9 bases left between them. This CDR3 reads CASSFTVIGYTF. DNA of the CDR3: TGTGCCAGCAGCTTTACGGTCATTGGCTACACCTTC. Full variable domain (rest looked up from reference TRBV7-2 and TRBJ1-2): GAGVSQSPSNKVTEKGKDVELRCDPISGHTALYWYRQSLGQGLEFLIYFQGNSAPDKSGLPSDRFSAERTGGSVSTLTIQRTQQEDSAVYLCASSFTVIGYTFGSGTRLTVV.

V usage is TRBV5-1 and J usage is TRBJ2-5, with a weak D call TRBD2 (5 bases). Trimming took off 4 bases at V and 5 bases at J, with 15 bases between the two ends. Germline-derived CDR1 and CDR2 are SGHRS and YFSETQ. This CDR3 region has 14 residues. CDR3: CASSPDLLRETQYF. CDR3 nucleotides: TGCGCCAGCAGCCCGGACTTGTTGCGGGAGACCCAGTACTTC.

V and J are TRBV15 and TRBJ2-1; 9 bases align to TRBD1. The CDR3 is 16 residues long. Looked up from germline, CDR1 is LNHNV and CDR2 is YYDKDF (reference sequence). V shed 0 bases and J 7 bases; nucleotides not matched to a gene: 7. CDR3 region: CATSRDLPGTGNEQFF. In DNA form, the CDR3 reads TGTGCCACCAGCAGAGACCTTCCCGGGACAGGGAATGAGCAGTTCTTC.

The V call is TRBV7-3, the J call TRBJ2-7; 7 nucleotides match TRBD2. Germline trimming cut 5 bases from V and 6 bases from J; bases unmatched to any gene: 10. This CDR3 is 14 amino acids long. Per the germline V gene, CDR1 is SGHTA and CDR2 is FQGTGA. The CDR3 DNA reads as TGTGCCAGCAGCCTCCTTGGCGGGGGTTCCGAGCAGTACTTC. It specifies CASSLLGGGSEQYF.

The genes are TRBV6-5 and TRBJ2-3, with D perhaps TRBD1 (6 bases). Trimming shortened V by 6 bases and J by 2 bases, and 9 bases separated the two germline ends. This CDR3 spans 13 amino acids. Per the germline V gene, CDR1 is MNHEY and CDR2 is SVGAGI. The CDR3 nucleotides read TGTGCCAGCAGGAGGGGGACCACAGATACGCAGTATTTT. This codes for CASRRGTTDTQYF.

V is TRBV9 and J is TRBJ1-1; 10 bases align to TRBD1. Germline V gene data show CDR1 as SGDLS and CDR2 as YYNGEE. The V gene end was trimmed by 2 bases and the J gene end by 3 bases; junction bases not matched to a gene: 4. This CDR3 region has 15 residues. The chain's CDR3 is CASSVGTGEYTEAFF. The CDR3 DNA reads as TGTGCCAGCAGCGTGGGGACAGGGGAATACACTGAAGCTTTCTTT.

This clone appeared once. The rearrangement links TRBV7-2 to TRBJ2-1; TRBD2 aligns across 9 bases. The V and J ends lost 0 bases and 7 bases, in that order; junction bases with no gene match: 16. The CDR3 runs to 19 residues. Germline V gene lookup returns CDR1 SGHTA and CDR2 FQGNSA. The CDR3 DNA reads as TGTGCCAGCAGCTTAGCGGGAGCGGGGGGCCCGATGAGTTCGAATGAGCAGTTCTTC. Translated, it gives CASSLAGAGGPMSSNEQFF.

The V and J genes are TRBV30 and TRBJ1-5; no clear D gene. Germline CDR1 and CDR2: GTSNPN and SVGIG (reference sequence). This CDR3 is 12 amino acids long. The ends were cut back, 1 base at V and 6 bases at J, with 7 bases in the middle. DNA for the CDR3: TGTGCCTGGAGTGCACTAGGTCAGCCCCAGCATTTT. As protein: CAWSALGQPQHF.

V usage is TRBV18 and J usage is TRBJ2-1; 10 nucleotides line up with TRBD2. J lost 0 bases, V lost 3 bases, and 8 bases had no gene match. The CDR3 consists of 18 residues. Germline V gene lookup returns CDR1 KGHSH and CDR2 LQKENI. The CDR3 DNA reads TGTGCCAGCTCACCTAGTCTAGCGGGGGCCAGCTCCTACAATGAGCAGTTCTTC. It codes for CASSPSLAGASSYNEQFF.

The CDR3 sequence is CASSLGDRPYQETQYF. DNA for the CDR3: TGTGCCAGCAGCTTAGGGGACAGACCGTACCAAGAGACCCAGTACTTC. The chain recombines TRBV7-8 with TRBJ2-5, with TRBD1 matching 7 bases. J gave up 0 bases and V 1 base, and 5 bases lay outside the gene matches. The CDR3 loop spans 16 amino acids. Germline V CDR1 and CDR2: SGHVS, FQNEAQ.

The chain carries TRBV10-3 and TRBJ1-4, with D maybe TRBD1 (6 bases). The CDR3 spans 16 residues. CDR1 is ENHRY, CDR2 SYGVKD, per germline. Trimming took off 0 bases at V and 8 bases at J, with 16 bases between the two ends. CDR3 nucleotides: TGTGCCATCAGTGAGTCTTTAGGACAGACGGGGGAAAAACTGTTTTTT. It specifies CAISESLGQTGEKLFF.

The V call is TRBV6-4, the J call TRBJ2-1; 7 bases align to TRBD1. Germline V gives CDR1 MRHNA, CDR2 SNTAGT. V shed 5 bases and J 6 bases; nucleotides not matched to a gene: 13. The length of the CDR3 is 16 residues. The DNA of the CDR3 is TGTGCCAGCAGTCACGAAGACAGGGCGTTCGGCAATGAGCAGTTCTTC. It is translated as CASSHEDRAFGNEQFF.

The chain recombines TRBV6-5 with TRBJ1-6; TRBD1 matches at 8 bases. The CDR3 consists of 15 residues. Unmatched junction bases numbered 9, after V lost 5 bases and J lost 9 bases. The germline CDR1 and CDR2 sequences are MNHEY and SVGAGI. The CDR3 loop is CASSPRDRITSPLHF. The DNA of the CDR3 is TGTGCCAGCAGTCCTAGGGACAGGATCACTTCACCCCTCCACTTT.

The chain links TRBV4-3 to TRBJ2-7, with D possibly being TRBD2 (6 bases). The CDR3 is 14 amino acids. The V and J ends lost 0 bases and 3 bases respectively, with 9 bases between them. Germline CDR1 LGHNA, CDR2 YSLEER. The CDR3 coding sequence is TGCGCCAGCAGCCAAGATGGGGGGTACTACGAGCAGTACTTC. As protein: CASSQDGGYYEQYF.

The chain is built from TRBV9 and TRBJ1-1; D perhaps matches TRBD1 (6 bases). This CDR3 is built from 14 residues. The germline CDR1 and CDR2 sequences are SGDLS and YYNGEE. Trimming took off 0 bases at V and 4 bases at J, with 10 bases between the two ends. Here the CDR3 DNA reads TGTGCCAGCAGCGTAGGGACAGAAGTCACTGAAGCTTTCTTT. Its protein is CASSVGTEVTEAFF. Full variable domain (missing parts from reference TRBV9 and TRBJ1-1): DSGVTQTPKHLITATGQRVTLRCSPRSGDLSVYWYQQSLDQGLQFLIQYYNGEERAKGNILERFSAQQFPDLHSELNLSSLELGDSALYFCASSVGTEVTEAFFGQGTRLTVV.

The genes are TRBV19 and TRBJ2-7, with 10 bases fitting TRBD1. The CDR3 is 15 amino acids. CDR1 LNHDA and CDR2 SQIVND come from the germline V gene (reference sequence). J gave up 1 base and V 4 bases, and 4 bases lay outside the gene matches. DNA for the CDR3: TGTGCCAGTAGTACCCCGGGACAGGGGTCCTACGAGCAGTACTTC. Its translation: CASSTPGQGSYEQYF.